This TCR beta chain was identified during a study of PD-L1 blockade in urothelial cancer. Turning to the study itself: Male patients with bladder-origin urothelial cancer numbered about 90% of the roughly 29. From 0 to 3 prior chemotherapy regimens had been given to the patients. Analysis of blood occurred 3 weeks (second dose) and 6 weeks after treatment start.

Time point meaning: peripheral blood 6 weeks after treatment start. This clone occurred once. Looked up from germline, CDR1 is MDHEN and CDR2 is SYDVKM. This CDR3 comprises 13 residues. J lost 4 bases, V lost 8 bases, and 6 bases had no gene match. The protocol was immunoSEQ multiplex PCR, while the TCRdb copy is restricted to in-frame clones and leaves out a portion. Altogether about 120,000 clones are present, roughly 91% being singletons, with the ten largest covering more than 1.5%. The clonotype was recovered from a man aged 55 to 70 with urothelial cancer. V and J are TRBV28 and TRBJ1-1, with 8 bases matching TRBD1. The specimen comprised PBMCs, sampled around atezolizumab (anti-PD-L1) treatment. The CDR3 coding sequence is TGTGCCAGCGGACAGGGTTTCCCCACTGAAGCTTTCTTT. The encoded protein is CASGQGFPTEAFF.